This T cell receptor beta chain was captured by sequencing in a study of blood T cell repertoires in COVID-19. Generated by immunoSEQ multiplex PCR, the TCRdb table keeps only in-frame clones and is missing some. The sample includes over 50,000 clones, over 70% of them seen just once. CDR3 length equals 14 residues. Per the germline V gene, CDR1 is SGHVS and CDR2 is FNYEAQ. The trim removed 4 bases at V and 0 bases at J, leaving 3 bases unmatched. The sequenced sample consisted of peripheral blood. The J gene is TRBJ2-7, the V gene TRBV7-6; TRBD1 matches at 7 bases. The TCR comes from a human donor with active or convalescent COVID-19. The donor label of this sample is uncertain. CDR3 sequence (DNA): TGTGCCAGCAGCTCGAGGGACAGCTCCTACGAGCAGTACTTC. Encoded protein: CASSSRDSSYEQYF.